Listed here is a single TCR beta chain. Its cognate antigen has yet to be identified. Nothing much larger sits one base from this clone, and base qualities are not available. This sample was taken from a study of cytomegalovirus exposure and HLA in healthy donors (dated by TCRdb to between 2016 and 2019). With regard to the full study: In an earlier analysis of some 550 of the donors, 250 to 350 Gb of sequence data and some 120 million unique TCR beta sequences from about 179 million T cells were reported. An early release covering roughly 640 HLA-typed donors comprised approximately 290 gigabases of sequencing data and some 79 million unique TCR sequences. Among the roughly 400 genotyped donors, approximately 81% belonged to the genetic ancestry cluster associated with self-reported Caucasian donors. The study aimed to test whether cataloging public T cell receptors could reveal signatures of past pathogen exposure. The study profiled the T cell repertoires of under 850 subjects by immunosequencing and related them to cytomegalovirus serostatus. A separate validation cohort of over 95 different subjects was used in addition to the roughly 700-subject first cohort. The study combined high-throughput TCR immunosequencing, statistical association of individual TCRs with disease status, and machine learning to predict cytomegalovirus infection status. To study patterns of TCR occurrence, a later analysis re-analyzed previously published TCR beta repertoires from several hundred donors and added high-resolution HLA genotyping. In the later analysis, no new phenotypic data were used to find candidate immune exposures; instead, reliance was placed on TCR beta sequences and their occurrence across donors. An earlier analysis of a few hundred of the donors applied high-throughput TCR beta sequencing to assess whether each TCR beta V gene segment acted as functional or pseudogenic. Donor age, sex, ethnicity and CMV serostatus were compiled together with the repertoire data. In a later genetic analysis, genome-wide SNP genotypes for 398 of the 666 donors were used, and that subset was treated as a discovery cohort. All discovery cohort repertoires had been generated on a single sequencing platform. HLA typing included class I and class II loci at four-digit resolution. The number of donors typed differed by locus, with about 629-630 for A, B, C, DRB1 and DQB1, around 520 for DQA1, 606 for DPA1, and some 450 for DPB1. Several DR-DQ haplotypes were treated as single units for association and clustering because of strong linkage in the cohort. Among about 370 genotyped donors of the cohort, an average of around 250,000 unique TCR beta nucleotide sequences was sequenced per donor, of which 15% to 20% were non-productive. Overall study results and their limits: The authors suggested that the approach could potentially be generalized to other disease states and immunological phenotypes. An association between a missense DCLRE1C variant and V-gene and J-gene trimming of TCR beta chains was found in a later genetic analysis and replicated in an independent cohort. In a later analysis, HLA-associated TCR beta chains were found to be more clonally expanded and to have lower generation probabilities than equally common non-associated chains. Because HLA typing was missing for some donors at each locus, association tests included only the typed subset. A total of roughly 160 TCR beta chains were listed by the study as associated with cytomegalovirus. Compared with the approximately 700-donor mean, donors in an Asian-associated ancestry cluster had fewer N-insertions in productive TCRs, according to a later genetic analysis. In vitro tests confirmed that a few of the cytomegalovirus-associated TCR beta chains recognize cytomegalovirus antigens. Only TCR beta chains were sequenced in this cohort, and the absence of alpha or paired-chain data limited detectable features. Strong co-occurrence of HLA alleles, especially DR and DQ, made assigning TCR associations to individual alleles difficult. The earlier analysis of fewer than 750 of the donors excluded 15 to 20 rarely observed V segments, including chromosome 9 orphons, because counts were too low. In a later analysis, several top co-occurrence clusters were reported to appear linked to parvovirus B19, influenza, CMV and Epstein-Barr virus. Cytomegalovirus status was reported to be diagnosed by the classifier with high specificity and sensitivity in both the original and validation cohorts. A further reported finding was that TCR beta sequences accurately predicted the HLA-A and HLA-B alleles for most subjects in the first cohort. Most CMV-associated TCR beta chains appeared to be HLA-restricted in a later analysis, and the HLA associations seemed to be driven largely by CMV exposure. A group of highly shared sequence variants was considered likely to be a technical artifact of the sequencing pipeline. According to a later analysis, TCR association rates differed among HLA loci, with DRB1 alleles showing the most associated TCRs and HLA-C alleles showing the fewest. Most TCR sequences were observed very rarely across donors, whereas some public TCRs were present in many individuals. At a false discovery rate of 0.05, a later analysis linked roughly 17,000 TCR beta sequences to specific HLA alleles. Immune exposure information for the cohort was limited to CMV serostatus. Some IMGT-functional V segments, including TRBV6-2 and TRBV6-3, could not be told apart with the 87-base-pair reads, so those segments were excluded. Correlated functional status among segregating V segments might reflect linkage disequilibrium, but an unknown experimental factor could not be ruled out. The presence/absence analyses assumed that sequencing depth was roughly uniform across donors, and that assumption may not be true. In an earlier analysis of about 600 of the donors, most TCR beta V segments appeared in productive rearrangements about 87% or about 30% of the time, broadly matching IMGT annotations.

The method was the immunoSEQ multiplex PCR assay. For the multiplex PCR, a mixture combining 60 forward primers for TCR Vbeta segments and 13 reverse primers for TCR Jbeta segments was used. A multiplex PCR assay on genomic DNA amplified the CDR3 region of rearranged TCR beta genes. The Illumina HiSeq System was used to sequence the amplified TCR beta libraries as 87-base-pair reads. Per the original workflow: Across the 640 or so repertoires, a later analysis counted tens of millions of unique TCR beta chains, 9.5 million to 13 million of which were shared by at least two donors. To remove PCR and sequencing errors, raw reads were error-corrected and collapsed into unique sequences using a nearest-neighbor algorithm that merged closely related sequences. V, D and J gene segments were assigned by aligning CDR3 sequences to IMGT reference sequences. For a sequence to be retained, at least a six-nucleotide match to both a V gene segment and a J gene segment was required. Rearrangements were called productive when the CDR3 lacked stop codons and stayed in frame with V and J; all others were non-productive. CDR3 was defined by IMGT convention, running from the second conserved V-encoded cysteine to the conserved J-encoded phenylalanine. In an earlier analysis of approximately 500 of the donors, sequences lacking an unambiguous match to a single V gene segment were excluded. In an earlier analysis of approximately 500 of the donors, a V segment was called functional when productive rearrangements were above 56.7%, and segregating when the standard deviation between donors exceeded 5%. A statistical classification framework was developed to diagnose cytomegalovirus status using the catalog of TCR beta chain sequences. A later analysis assigned V and J genes by comparing TCR nucleotide sequences with IMGT/GENE-DB human TR gene sequences. Using the TCRdist pipeline, a later analysis assigned CDR3 sequences along with most-parsimonious VDJ recombination scenarios. In a later analysis, each TCR beta chain was defined by its CDR3 amino acid sequence together with its V-gene family, and reads without a unique V-gene family were excluded. As a way to deal with suspected cross-contamination and a sequencing artifact, a later analysis dropped approximately 570 nucleotide sequences that were highly shared and had low generation probability. For each public chain, a later analysis derived a clonal expansion index from normalized ranks of inferred template counts within each repertoire. Generation probabilities in a later analysis came from a VDJ recombination model fitted to out-of-frame rearrangements, and those results were checked against IGoR. In a later analysis, TCR-TCR, TCR-HLA and TCR-CMV co-occurrence was scored with hypergeometric tests, and a repertoire-size bias correction was applied to TCR pairs. To estimate false discovery rates, a later analysis permuted the HLA or CMV assignments 20 times. In a later analysis, co-occurring TCRs were grouped using DBSCAN, with TCRdist sequence similarity added in when clustering inside HLA-allele-positive subsets. Repertoires with fewer than 30,000 or more than 120,000 public chains were left out of co-occurrence clustering, as were a handful of repertoires with anomalous nucleotide sharing. The immuneACCESS repertoire file appears here via TCRdb, limited to in-frame rearrangements. These files lack a portion of the clones; in checked studies, under half of the deficit traces to unresolved V genes, and the cause of the others is not known. V and J calls and clone size are those listed in that table; D and trimming were worked out from the DNA. Counted in this sample were around 120,000 clones; 60% to 80% of them appeared once. The ten biggest clones cover about 16% of the sample.

The CDR3, from cysteine to phenylalanine, totals 13 residues. The CDR3 DNA has 39 bases and is translated from base 1. Reading the germline V gene gives CDR1 SNHLY and CDR2 FYNNEI. Trimmed from V: 11 bases; trimmed from J: 9 bases; junction bases lacking a gene match: 10. In total, 500 to 700 healthy bone marrow donors made up the cohort. Cohort members were all nominally healthy when sampled, although unrecorded immune exposures were likely present. The donor was CMV seropositive and was included in the group of approximately 300 seropositive cohort members. A peripheral blood sample was collected from each donor, and TCR beta sequencing was performed on peripheral blood mononuclear cells. Genomic DNA was extracted from the blood cell samples with the Qiagen DNeasy Blood Extraction Kit.

The chain was built from TRBV2 and TRBJ2-6; 7 central bases correspond to TRBD1. The sequence came from a man aged 45-65 years in good health and CMV-seropositive. Sequenced sample: PBMCs. CDR3 protein: CACQQGTLNVLTF. The DNA reads as follows: TGTGCCTGCCAACAGGGGACCCTCAACGTCCTGACTTTC.